A selection of T cell receptor beta chains follows, all from one sample in a study of regulatory T cells in long-lasting Graves disease. TCRdb redid the calling of the multiplex PCR reads with MiXCR, one entry per CDR3 protein. The sample records some 430,000 distinct CDR3 sequences, 20% to 25% being singletons. The sequencing here drew on peripheral blood mononuclear cells (PBMCs), taken when the disease was refractory, from a patient treated with antithyroid drugs. The receptors stem from a female donor with Graves disease. CDR3s include the opening cysteine and the closing phenylalanine or tryptophan. D genes are given only for firm matches. A row's size may be missing; if present it is once, few, many or a size class.

clone_size,j_call,d_call,v_call,cdr3_nt,cdr3_aa
many,TRBJ2-7,TRBD2,TRBV7-2,TGTGCCAGCAGCCCGGGGGGACTAGCGGGAATACGCTCGGACTTC,CASSPGGLAGIRSDF
few,TRBJ2-6,.,TRBV5-4,TGTGCCAGCAGACTTGACAGGTCTGGGGCCAACGTCCTGACTTTC,CASRLDRSGANVLTF
.,TRBJ1-6,.,TRBV2,TGTGCCAGCAGGGTCGGTAGTGATAATTCACCCCTCCACTTT,CASRVGSDNSPLHF
.,TRBJ2-7,.,TRBV5-1,TGCGCCAGCAGCTTGGATTTACGAGGGCCCTACGAGCAGTACTTC,CASSLDLRGPYEQYF
many,TRBJ2-7,.,TRBV11-3,TGTGCCAGCAGCCGTGGAGGGGGCCAGATCTCCTACGAGCAGTACTTC,CASSRGGGQISYEQYF
.,TRBJ2-2,TRBD2,TRBV7-2,TGTGCCAGCAGCAAGTCGGGACTAGCGGGAGGTTTCTGGGAGCTGTTTTTT,CASSKSGLAGGFWELFF
.,TRBJ2-1,TRBD2,TRBV6-2/TRBV6-3,TGTGCCAGCAGTTACGGGGGACTAAAGTTCTTC,CASSYGGLKFF
.,TRBJ1-2,.,TRBV5-1,TGCGCCAGCAGCTTGGAGGCGGCTCACTATGGCTACACCTTC,CASSLEAAHYGYTF
.,TRBJ1-1,.,TRBV3-1,TGTGCCAGCAGCCGGTCGGGGCTCAGCGTCTCTGAAGCTTTCTTT,CASSRSGLSVSEAFF
few,TRBJ2-7,.,TRBV28,TGTGCCAGCAGCATCGACCGGGACAGGGATCCCGGGACTAGGTCTTACGAGCAGTACTTC,CASSIDRDRDPGTRSYEQYF
.,TRBJ2-1,TRBD2,TRBV29-1,TGCAGCGTTGAAGATCTAGCGGGAAAGGTTGAGCAGTTCTTC,CSVEDLAGKVEQFF
.,TRBJ2-7,.,TRBV6-2/TRBV6-3,TGTGCCAGCAGTTATGTAACAGGGACCTCCTACGAGCAGTACTTC,CASSYVTGTSYEQYF
once,TRBJ1-6,.,TRBV7-8,TGTGCCAGCAGGCTGACCGAGAACTATAATTCATCCCTCCGCTTT,CASRLTENYNSSLRF
.,TRBJ2-5,TRBD2,TRBV13,TGTGCCAGCAGTGCTAGCGGGGGGGCCGTCGAGACCCAGTACTTC,CASSASGGAVETQYF
many,TRBJ1-2,.,TRBV2,TGTGCCAGCAACCGACAGCTCGATTATGGCTACACCTTC,CASNRQLDYGYTF
.,TRBJ1-3,.,TRBV6-1,TGTGCCAGCGTCAGTGGGGGATCTGGCACCATATATTTT,CASVSGGSGTIYF
few,TRBJ1-3,.,TRBV30,TGTGCCTGGTATAACAGTGCTGGAAACACCATATATTTT,CAWYNSAGNTIYF
few,TRBJ1-1,TRBD1,TRBV10-3,TGTGCCGCCAGGACAGGGATCAGGGCTTTCTTT,CAARTGIRAFF
.,TRBJ2-2,TRBD2,TRBV19,TGTGCCAGTACCCCCGGGACTAGCGCCGGGGAGCTGTTTTTT,CASTPGTSAGELFF
few,TRBJ1-1,.,TRBV29-1,TGCAGCGTTGGGGGGGGCGTTGAAGCTTTCTTT,CSVGGGVEAFF
many,TRBJ1-5,.,TRBV7-2,TGTGCCAGCAGCCGCCAAAAGGATCAGCCCCAGCATTTT,CASSRQKDQPQHF
many,TRBJ1-1,.,TRBV27,TGTGCCAGCGGTCAGGGGAACACTGAAGCTTTCTTT,CASGQGNTEAFF
.,TRBJ1-4,.,TRBV30,TGTGCCTGGAAGGGAACTAATGAAAAACTGTTTTTT,CAWKGTNEKLFF
many,TRBJ1-1,.,TRBV20-1,TGCAGTGCTAGACGCGATTCCACTGAAGCTTTCTTT,CSARRDSTEAFF
.,TRBJ1-5,.,TRBV19,TGTGCCAGTAGTATGGGATGGGGTGCTAATAATCGGCCCCAGCATTTT,CASSMGWGANNRPQHF
.,TRBJ1-4,.,TRBV5-1,TGCGCCAGCAGCGGGGGAACAACTAATGAAAAACTGTTTTTT,CASSGGTTNEKLFF
many,TRBJ1-1,TRBD1,TRBV20-1,TGCAGTGCTAGACGGGCGGGGACAGTCAACACTGAAGCTTTCTTT,CSARRAGTVNTEAFF
.,TRBJ1-1,.,TRBV6-2/TRBV6-3,TGTGCCAGCAGTTCTCCTGGCACTGAAGCTTTCTTT,CASSSPGTEAFF
.,TRBJ2-1,TRBD2,TRBV20-1,TGCAGTGCTAGGGTAGCGGGGGGCTATTACAATGAGCAGTTCTTC,CSARVAGGYYNEQFF
many,TRBJ2-4,TRBD2,TRBV28,TGTGCCAGCAGTTCCCCGGGACTAGTTATCGGCATTCAGTACTTC,CASSSPGLVIGIQYF
many,TRBJ1-4,TRBD1,TRBV28,TGTGCCAGCAGCCCCCACAGGGGGAAAGGTGAAAAACTGTTTTTT,CASSPHRGKGEKLFF
many,TRBJ2-7,.,TRBV13,TGTGCCAGCAGTCGCAGCTCCTACGAGCAGTACTTC,CASSRSSYEQYF
few,TRBJ2-5,.,TRBV10-3,TGTGCCATCAGTGGAGACAGCTTGAAGGAGACCCAGTACTTC,CAISGDSLKETQYF
.,TRBJ2-4,TRBD1,TRBV15,TGTGCCACCAGCTCCCGGGGGACAGGGGGCGTCCCCAAAAACATTCAGTACTTC,CATSSRGTGGVPKNIQYF
.,TRBJ2-2,.,TRBV7-8,TGTGCCAGCAGCTTGACTCTTGCCGGGGAGCTGTTTTTT,CASSLTLAGELFF
.,TRBJ2-3,.,TRBV6-1,TGTGCCAGCAGTGAACGTAGGTTCACAGATACGCAGTATTTT,CASSERRFTDTQYF
many,TRBJ1-2,TRBD1,TRBV28,TGTGCCAGCAGTCCCAGGACAGGACCGGGCTACACCTTC,CASSPRTGPGYTF
.,TRBJ2-7,.,TRBV3-2,TGTGCCAGCACCTCCGGGACAGGGTTTTACGAGCAGTACTTC,CASTSGTGFYEQYF
.,TRBJ1-1,.,TRBV4-3,TGCGCCAGCAGCCAAGTAATCAGGGATAGGTACACTGAAGCTTTCTTT,CASSQVIRDRYTEAFF
few,TRBJ1-3,.,TRBV9,TGTGCCAGCAGCGCCTTAGCTGGAAACACCATATATTTT,CASSALAGNTIYF
.,TRBJ1-1,.,TRBV3-1,TGTGCCAGCAGGGTGGGGGGGGAAAACACTGAAGCTTTCTTT,CASRVGGENTEAFF
.,TRBJ2-1,TRBD2,TRBV28,TGTGCCAGCAGTTTTGGGCTAGCGGGAGGGCCGTATTTCCATGAGCAGTTCTTC,CASSFGLAGGPYFHEQFF
many,TRBJ2-6,.,TRBV20-1,TGCAGTGCTTCTCGGGCCACCTCTGGGGCCAACGTCCTGACTTTC,CSASRATSGANVLTF
once,TRBJ1-1,.,TRBV6-1,TGTGCCAGCAGTCGGCCCGCCGGAAGCACTGAAGCTTTCTTT,CASSRPAGSTEAFF
.,TRBJ1-2,.,TRBV11-1,TGTGCCAGCAGCCTCACAGGGATATATAACTATGGCTACACCTTC,CASSLTGIYNYGYTF
.,TRBJ2-5,.,TRBV28,TGTGCCAGCAGTATCCCGACAGATACCCAAGAGACCCAGTACTTC,CASSIPTDTQETQYF
.,TRBJ2-7,.,TRBV6-5,TGTGCCAGCGGTTACACAACGGGACACACCTACGAGCAGTACTTC,CASGYTTGHTYEQYF
few,TRBJ1-2,.,TRBV9,TGTGCCAGCAGCGGAGACGCGGTCAACTATGGCTACACCTTC,CASSGDAVNYGYTF